This TCR beta chain was documented in a study of regulatory T cells in long-lasting Graves disease. Across the whole study: Persistent cases were those of Graves' disease that involved over 5 years of antithyroid drugs with positive TSH receptor antibodies. Regarding the study as a whole: A reduction in accuracy may have resulted from the small sample size. Newly diagnosed disease favored TRBV20-1 and TRBJ2-1 over persistent disease.

This CDR3 has 15 amino acids. Germline lookup yields CDR1 MDHEN and CDR2 SYDVKM. Trimming pared 6 bases from V and 3 bases from J, leaving 18 bases between. Building the TCR beta libraries relied on iRepertoire HTBI primers, and CDR3 regions underwent Arm-PCR. MiXCR, run by TCRdb on the multiplex PCR reads, gives a single entry per CDR3 protein. Of 350,000 to 450,000 distinct CDR3 sequences detected, roughly 23% appear once; the ten largest clones hold roughly an eighth. This clonotype occurred many times. Its antigen is unknown. The time point: persistent/refractory GD, antithyroid drugs over 5 years with positive TRAb. Construction of the TCR library relied on RNA isolated from PBMCs.

This clonotype was obtained from a female donor with Graves disease. This specimen was peripheral blood mononuclear cells (PBMCs), taken when the disease was refractory, from a patient treated with antithyroid drugs. The chain couples TRBV28 to TRBJ2-7, with D perhaps given as TRBD1 or TRBD2 (5 bases each). DNA for the CDR3: TGTGCCAGCAGCTCCTTGGGACGGACCCTCTACGAGCAGTACTTC. Translating it yields CASSSLGRTLYEQYF.